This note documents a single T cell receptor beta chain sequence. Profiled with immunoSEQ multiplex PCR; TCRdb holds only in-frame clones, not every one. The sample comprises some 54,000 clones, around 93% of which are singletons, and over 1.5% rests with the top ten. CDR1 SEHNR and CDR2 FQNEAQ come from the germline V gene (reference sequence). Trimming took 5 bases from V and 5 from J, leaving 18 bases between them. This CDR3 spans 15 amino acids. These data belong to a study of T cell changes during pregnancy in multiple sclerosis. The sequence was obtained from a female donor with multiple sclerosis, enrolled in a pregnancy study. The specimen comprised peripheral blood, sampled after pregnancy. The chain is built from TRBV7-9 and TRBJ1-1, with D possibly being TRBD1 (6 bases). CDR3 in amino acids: CASSILQGGETEAFF. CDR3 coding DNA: TGTGCCAGCAGCATATTACAGGGTGGAGAAACTGAAGCTTTCTTT.